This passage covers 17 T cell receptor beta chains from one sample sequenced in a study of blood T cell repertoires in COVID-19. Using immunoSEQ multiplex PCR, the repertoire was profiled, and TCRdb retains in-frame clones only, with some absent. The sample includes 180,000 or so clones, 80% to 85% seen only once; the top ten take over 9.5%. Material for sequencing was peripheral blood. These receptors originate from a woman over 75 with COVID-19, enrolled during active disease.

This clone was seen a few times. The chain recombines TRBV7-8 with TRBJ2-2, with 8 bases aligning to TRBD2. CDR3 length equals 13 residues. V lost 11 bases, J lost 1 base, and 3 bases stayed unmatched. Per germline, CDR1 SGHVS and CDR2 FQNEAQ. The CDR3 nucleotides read TGTGCCGCGGGGGGCGGGAACACCGGGGAGCTGTTTTTT. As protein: CAAGGGNTGELFF.

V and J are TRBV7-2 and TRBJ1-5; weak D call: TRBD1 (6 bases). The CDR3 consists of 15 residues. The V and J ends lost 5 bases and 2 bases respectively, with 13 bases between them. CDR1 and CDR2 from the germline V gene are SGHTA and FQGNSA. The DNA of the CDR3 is TGTGCCAGCAGCCATAACTCAGGGGGCAATCAGCCCCAGCATTTT. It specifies CASSHNSGGNQPQHF.

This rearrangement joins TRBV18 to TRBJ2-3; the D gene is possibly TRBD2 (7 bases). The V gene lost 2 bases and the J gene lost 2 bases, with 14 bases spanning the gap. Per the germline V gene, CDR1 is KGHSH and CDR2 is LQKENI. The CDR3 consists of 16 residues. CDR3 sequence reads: CASSPRGGETTDTQYF. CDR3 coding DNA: TGTGCCAGCTCACCAAGGGGGGGCGAGACCACAGATACGCAGTATTTT.

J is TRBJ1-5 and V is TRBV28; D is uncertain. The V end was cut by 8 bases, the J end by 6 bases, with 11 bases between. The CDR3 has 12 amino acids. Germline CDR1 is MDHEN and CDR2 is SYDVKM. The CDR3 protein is CASGFSGQPQHF. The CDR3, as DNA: TGTGCCAGCGGATTCTCGGGTCAGCCCCAGCATTTT.

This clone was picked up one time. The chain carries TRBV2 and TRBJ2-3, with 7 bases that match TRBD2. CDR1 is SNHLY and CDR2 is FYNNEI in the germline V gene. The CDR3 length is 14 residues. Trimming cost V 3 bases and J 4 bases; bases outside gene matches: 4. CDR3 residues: CASSDPGGADTQYF. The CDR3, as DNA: TGTGCCAGCAGTGACCCGGGGGGTGCAGATACGCAGTATTTT.

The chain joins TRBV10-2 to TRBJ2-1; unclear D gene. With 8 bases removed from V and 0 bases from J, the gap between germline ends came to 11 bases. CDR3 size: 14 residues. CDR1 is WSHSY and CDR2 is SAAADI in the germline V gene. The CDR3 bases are TGCGCCAGCCAGTCACATGGCTCCTACAATGAGCAGTTCTTC. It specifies CASQSHGSYNEQFF.

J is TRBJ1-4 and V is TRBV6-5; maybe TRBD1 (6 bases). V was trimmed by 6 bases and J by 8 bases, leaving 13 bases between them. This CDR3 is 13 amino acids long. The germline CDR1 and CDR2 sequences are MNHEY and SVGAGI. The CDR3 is CASRTGTPEKLFF. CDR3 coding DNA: TGTGCCAGCAGAACCGGGACACCCGAAAAACTGTTTTTT.

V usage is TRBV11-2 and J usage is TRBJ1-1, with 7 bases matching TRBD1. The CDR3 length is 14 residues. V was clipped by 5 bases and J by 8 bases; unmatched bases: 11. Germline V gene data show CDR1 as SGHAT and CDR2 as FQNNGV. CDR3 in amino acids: CASSPGAGGQEAFF. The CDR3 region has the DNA TGTGCCAGCAGCCCAGGGGCCGGGGGACAGGAAGCTTTCTTT.

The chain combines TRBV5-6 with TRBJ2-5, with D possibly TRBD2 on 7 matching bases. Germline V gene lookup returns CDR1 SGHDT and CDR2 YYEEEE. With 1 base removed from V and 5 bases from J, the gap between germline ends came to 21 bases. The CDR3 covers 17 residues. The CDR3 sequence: CASSLTGRMGGRETQYF. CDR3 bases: TGTGCCAGCAGCTTGACCGGCAGAATGGGGGGGCGGGAGACCCAGTACTTC.

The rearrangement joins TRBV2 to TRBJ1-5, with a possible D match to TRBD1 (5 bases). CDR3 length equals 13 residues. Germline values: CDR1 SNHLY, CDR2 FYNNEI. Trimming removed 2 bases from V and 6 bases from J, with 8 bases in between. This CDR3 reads CASSERGTQPQHF. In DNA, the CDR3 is TGTGCCAGCAGTGAAAGGGGAACTCAGCCCCAGCATTTT.

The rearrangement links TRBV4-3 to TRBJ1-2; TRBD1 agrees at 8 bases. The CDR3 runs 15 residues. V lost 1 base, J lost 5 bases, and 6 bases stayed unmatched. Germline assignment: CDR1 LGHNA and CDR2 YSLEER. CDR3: CASSQALQGDYGYTF. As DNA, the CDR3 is TGCGCCAGCAGCCAAGCCTTACAGGGGGATTATGGCTACACCTTC.

CDR3 nucleotides: TGTGCCAGCGAGAGACTGCCCCGGGGCACCGGGGAGCTGTTTTTT. This sequence encodes CASERLPRGTGELFF. The rearrangement uses TRBV11-2 and TRBJ2-2, with a weak D call TRBD2 (5 bases). The CDR3 extends over 15 amino acids. The V end was cut by 8 bases, the J end by 4 bases, with 17 bases between. Germline V gene lookup returns CDR1 SGHAT and CDR2 FQNNGV.

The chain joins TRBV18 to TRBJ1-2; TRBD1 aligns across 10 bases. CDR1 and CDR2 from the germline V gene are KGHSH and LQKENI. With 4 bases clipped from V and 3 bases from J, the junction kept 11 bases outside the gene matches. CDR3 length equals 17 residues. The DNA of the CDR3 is TGTGCCAGCTCACTACCCGGACAGGGGGATATTTACTATGGCTACACCTTC. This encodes CASSLPGQGDIYYGYTF.

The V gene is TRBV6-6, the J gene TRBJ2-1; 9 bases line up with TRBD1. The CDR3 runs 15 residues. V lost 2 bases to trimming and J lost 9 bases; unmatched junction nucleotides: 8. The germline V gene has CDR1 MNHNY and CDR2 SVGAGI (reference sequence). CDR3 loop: CASSYAAQGAGEQFF. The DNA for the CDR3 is TGTGCCAGCAGTTACGCCGCACAGGGGGCCGGTGAGCAGTTCTTC.

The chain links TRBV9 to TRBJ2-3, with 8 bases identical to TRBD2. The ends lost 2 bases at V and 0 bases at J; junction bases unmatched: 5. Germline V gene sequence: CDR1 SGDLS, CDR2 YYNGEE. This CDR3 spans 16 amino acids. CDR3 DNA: TGTGCCAGCAGCGTCCCTCTAGCGGGTAGCACAGATACGCAGTATTTT. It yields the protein CASSVPLAGSTDTQYF.

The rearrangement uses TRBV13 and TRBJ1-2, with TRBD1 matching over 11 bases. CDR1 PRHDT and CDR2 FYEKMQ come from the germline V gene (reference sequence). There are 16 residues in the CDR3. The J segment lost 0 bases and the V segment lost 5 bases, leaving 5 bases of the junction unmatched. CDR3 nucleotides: TGTGCCAGCAGCCATCTGGGACAGGGGGCTAACTATGGCTACACCTTC. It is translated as CASSHLGQGANYGYTF.

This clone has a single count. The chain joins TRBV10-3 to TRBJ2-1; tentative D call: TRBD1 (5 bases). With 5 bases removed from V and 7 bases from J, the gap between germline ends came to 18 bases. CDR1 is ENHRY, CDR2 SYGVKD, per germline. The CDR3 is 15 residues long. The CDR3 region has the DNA TGTGCCATCAGTTTTGACAGAAATCCCCTGAATGAGCAGTTCTTC. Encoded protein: CAISFDRNPLNEQFF.